The clone carrying this T cell receptor (beta chain) is a singleton in its sample. Its antigen is as yet unknown. The sample comes from a study of cytomegalovirus exposure and HLA in healthy donors. Findings and caveats of the study: Cytomegalovirus-associated status was assigned to 164 TCR beta chains. Common viral pathogens seemed, in a later analysis, to connect with several of the most significant clusters. On later analysis, the bulk of CMV-associated TCR beta chains appeared to be HLA-restricted.

At the time of sampling, donors were nominally healthy, though unrecorded immune exposures were likely. Primers: 60 Vbeta forward and 13 Jbeta reverse. Method: immunoSEQ multiplex PCR; TCRdb's copy keeps in-frame clones and lacks some. Of around 140,000 clones listed, 78% were seen once; the top ten hold about 2.9%. CDR3 length: 15 residues. V lost 2 bases and J lost 6, with 16 bases in between. Germline V gene data show CDR1 as SEHNR and CDR2 as FQNEAQ (reference sequence). The TCR was taken from a female donor in good health and CMV-seronegative. Sample: PBMCs. V and J are TRBV7-9 and TRBJ1-2, with D hard to call. The CDR3 protein is CASSLSPTRSDGYTF. The CDR3 DNA is TGTGCCAGCAGCTTATCCCCCACTAGGTCAGATGGCTACACCTTC.